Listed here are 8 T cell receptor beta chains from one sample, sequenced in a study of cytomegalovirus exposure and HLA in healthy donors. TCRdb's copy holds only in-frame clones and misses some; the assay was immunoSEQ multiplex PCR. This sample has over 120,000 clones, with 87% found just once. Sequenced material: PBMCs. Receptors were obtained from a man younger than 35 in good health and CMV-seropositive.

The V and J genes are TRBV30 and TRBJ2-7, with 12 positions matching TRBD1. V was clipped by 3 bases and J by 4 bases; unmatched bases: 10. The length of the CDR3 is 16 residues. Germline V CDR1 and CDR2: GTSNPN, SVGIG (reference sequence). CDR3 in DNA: TGTGCCTGGAGGACCCGGGACAGGGGGCTTAGATACGAGCAGTACTTC. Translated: CAWRTRDRGLRYEQYF.

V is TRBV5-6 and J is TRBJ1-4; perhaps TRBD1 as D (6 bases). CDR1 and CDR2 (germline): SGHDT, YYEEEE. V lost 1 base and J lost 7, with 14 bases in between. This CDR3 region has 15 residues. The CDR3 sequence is CASSLISGEGEKLFF. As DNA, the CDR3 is TGTGCCAGCAGCTTGATCTCAGGGGAGGGTGAAAAACTGTTTTTT.

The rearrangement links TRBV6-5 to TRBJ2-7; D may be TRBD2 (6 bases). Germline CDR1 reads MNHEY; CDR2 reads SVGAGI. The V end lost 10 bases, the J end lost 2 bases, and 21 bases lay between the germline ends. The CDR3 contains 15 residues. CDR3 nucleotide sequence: TGTGCCACCAACATAGCGGACCCAGGGACCTACGAGCAGTACTTC. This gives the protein CATNIADPGTYEQYF.

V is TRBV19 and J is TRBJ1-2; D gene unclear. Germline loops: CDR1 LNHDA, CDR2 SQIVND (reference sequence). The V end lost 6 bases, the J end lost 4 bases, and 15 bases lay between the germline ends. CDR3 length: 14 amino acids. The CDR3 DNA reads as TGTGCCAGTAGCGGGAATTTCCTTAGCTATGGCTACACCTTC. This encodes CASSGNFLSYGYTF. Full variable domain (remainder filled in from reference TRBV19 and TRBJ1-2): DGGITQSPKYLFRKEGQNVTLSCEQNLNHDAMYWYRQDPGQGLRLIYYSQIVNDFQKGDIAEGYSVSREKKESFPLTVTSAQKNPTAFYLCASSGNFLSYGYTFGSGTRLTVV.

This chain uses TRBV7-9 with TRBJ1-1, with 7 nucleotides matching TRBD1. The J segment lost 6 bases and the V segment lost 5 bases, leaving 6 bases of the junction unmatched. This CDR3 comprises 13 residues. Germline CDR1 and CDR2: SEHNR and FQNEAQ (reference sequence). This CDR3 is CASSLGGLPEAFF. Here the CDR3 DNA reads TGTGCCAGCAGCCTAGGGGGCCTACCTGAAGCTTTCTTT.

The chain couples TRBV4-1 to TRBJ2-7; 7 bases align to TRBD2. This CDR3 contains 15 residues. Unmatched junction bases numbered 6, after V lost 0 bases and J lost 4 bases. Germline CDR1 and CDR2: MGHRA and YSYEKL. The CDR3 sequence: CASSQEAGVRYEQYF. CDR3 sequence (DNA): TGCGCCAGCAGCCAAGAGGCGGGGGTAAGGTACGAGCAGTACTTC.

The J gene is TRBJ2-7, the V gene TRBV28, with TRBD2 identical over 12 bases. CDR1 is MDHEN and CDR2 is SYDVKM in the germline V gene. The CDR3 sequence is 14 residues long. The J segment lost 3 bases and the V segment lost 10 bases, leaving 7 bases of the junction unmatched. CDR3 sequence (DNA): TGTGCCACCGCTCTGACTAGCGGGGGCTACGAGCAGTACTTC. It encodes CATALTSGGYEQYF.

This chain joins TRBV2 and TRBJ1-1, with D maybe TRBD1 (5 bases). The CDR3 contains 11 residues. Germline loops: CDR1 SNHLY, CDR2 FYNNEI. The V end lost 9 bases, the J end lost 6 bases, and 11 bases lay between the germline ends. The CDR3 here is CARGRGAEAFF. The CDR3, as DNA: TGTGCCAGGGGGCGTGGGGCTGAAGCTTTCTTT. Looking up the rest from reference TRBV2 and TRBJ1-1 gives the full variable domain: EPEVTQTPSHQVTQMGQEVILRCVPISNHLYFYWYRQILGQKVEFLVSFYNNEISEKSEIFDDQFSVERPDGSNFTLKIRSTKLEDSAMYFCARGRGAEAFFGQGTRLTVV.